The rows below give T cell receptor beta chains drawn from one sample of a study of somatic mutations in cytotoxic T cells in rheumatoid arthritis. The protocol was immunoSEQ multiplex PCR, while the TCRdb copy is restricted to in-frame clones and leaves out a portion. The sample holds over 8,500 clones, approximately 82% seen once. The specimen sequenced was CD8+ T cells sorted from blood. These receptors were taken from a woman aged 55-69 years with rheumatoid arthritis. Both conserved end residues are part of each CDR3. The order of the fields is V gene, clone size, CDR3 length, J gene, CDR3 protein. Part of the rows lack a size; the others show once, few, many or a class for expanded clones.

TRBV4-3	few	13	TRBJ1-1	CASSQGENTEAFF
TRBV9	.	14	TRBJ1-4	CASSPRTGAGKLFF
TRBV5-1	.	17	TRBJ2-5	CASSLGRGPQYQETQYF
TRBV14	.	12	TRBJ2-7	CASSQAPYEQYF
TRBV29-1	.	12	TRBJ2-1	CSVEIRDNEQFF
TRBV25-1	.	12	TRBJ2-7	CASGTGPNEQYF
TRBV4-1	.	13	TRBJ2-7	CASSLGGLNEQYF
TRBV13	.	13	TRBJ2-7	CASSPPGSYEQYF
TRBV5-4	.	13	TRBJ1-2	CASSWGGNYGYTF
TRBV6-1	.	18	TRBJ2-5	CASSEALRGRGWQETQYF
TRBV5-6	.	15	TRBJ2-2	CASSGGFWSTGELFF
TRBV7-8	.	15	TRBJ1-2	CASSLGGGQGTGYTF
TRBV4-3	few	15	TRBJ1-2	CASSQGQGEHYGYTF
TRBV6-6	medium-sized	14	TRBJ2-1	CASSYPTSGNEQFF
TRBV7-8	.	18	TRBJ2-7	CASSLIPAAEGTGVGLYF
TRBV7-9	.	11	TRBJ2-1	CASSVGDEQFF
TRBV7-2	.	15	TRBJ1-1	CASSTIQGARTEAFF
TRBV2	.	13	TRBJ2-1	CASGAGGPNEQFF
TRBV9	.	16	TRBJ2-2	CASSYTARGGPGELFF
TRBV7-8	.	15	TRBJ2-7	CASSPSGGGPYEQYF
TRBV27	.	14	TRBJ2-1	CASSSSLVYNEQFF
TRBV28	few	13	TRBJ1-4	CASSLGHNEKLFF
TRBV5-1	.	17	TRBJ1-2	CASSLEQGPPSNYGYTF
TRBV28	.	12	TRBJ2-5	CATLGGRETQYF
TRBV6-5	.	15	TRBJ2-3	CASSGLAGDTDTQYF
TRBV5-5	.	15	TRBJ2-2	CASSWGGGDTGELFF
TRBV2	.	17	TRBJ2-6	CASSEVLESSGANVLTF
TRBV14	.	15	TRBJ2-1	CASSLYRLAGEGPFF
TRBV21-1	.	12	TRBJ2-5	CASSWSGETQYF
TRBV28	.	11	TRBJ1-1	CASSDSPEAFF
TRBV9	.	15	TRBJ2-3	CASRTDEGGTDTQYF